This T cell receptor beta chain originates from a study of blood T cell repertoires in COVID-19. Study-wide context: In each case, the material was cDNA or gDNA derived from T cells, B-cell-depleted T cells, or PBMCs.

The CDR3 spans 12 residues. Trimming cost V 3 bases and J 6 bases; bases outside gene matches: 2. Germline CDR1 and CDR2: SGHRS and YFSETQ. Original data processing: Estimation of nucleated cell counts was performed using reference gene primer amplification. Clones were read by immunoSEQ multiplex PCR, and TCRdb kept only the in-frame ones, dropping some. The DNA gave D and trimming, while V, J and clone size come from that table. The sample lists roughly 150,000 clones; more than 75% were seen once. The source of this sequence is a man between 18 and 35 years old with acute or convalescent COVID-19. Specimen: peripheral blood. V and J are TRBV5-1 and TRBJ1-1; 7 bases agree with TRBD1. CDR3 bases: TGCGCCAGCAGCTCCGGGACAGCTGAAGCTTTCTTT. This encodes CASSSGTAEAFF.